The 32 T cell receptor beta chains given below trace back to one sample, sequenced in a study of shared clonotypes between healthy human individuals. Data came from immunoSEQ multiplex PCR; TCRdb stores just in-frame clones and leaves some out. The table lists fewer than 1 million clones, just over 95% of them singletons. CD8 cells regarded as naive lacked CD45RO, were positively chosen for CCR7, and omitted terminally differentiated effector memory CD45RA+ cells. Input material: naive CD8+ T cells sorted from blood. The receptors here all came from a man aged 30 to 45 in good health.

The chain employs TRBV19 and TRBJ1-5, with D tentatively TRBD1 (6 bases). CDR1 LNHDA and CDR2 SQIVND come from the germline V gene (reference sequence). Trimming left V 4 bases short and J 7 bases short, with 14 bases between. The CDR3 runs to 14 residues. The CDR3 DNA is TGTGCCAGTAGTAATACAGGGACCGGCCAGCCCCAGCATTTT. It codes for CASSNTGTGQPQHF.

As to this clone: The sample carries other DNA sequences with the same CDR3. The chain is built from TRBV5-1 and TRBJ2-7, with D perhaps TRBD1 (5 bases). Trimming left V 8 bases short and J 3 bases short, with 9 bases between. In germline, CDR1 is SGHRS, CDR2 YFSETQ. The CDR3 loop spans 11 amino acids. As DNA, the CDR3 is TGCGCCAGTCGTGACAGCTACGAGCAGTACTTC. It specifies CASRDSYEQYF. The variable domain in full, completed from reference TRBV5-1 and TRBJ2-7, reads KAGVTQTPRYLIKTRGQQVTLSCSPISGHRSVSWYQQTPGQGLQFLFEYFSETQRNKGNFPGRFSGRQFSNSRSEMNVSTLELGDSALYLCASRDSYEQYFGPGTRLTVT.

The CDR3 DNA follows: TGTGCCAGCTCACCAGGGGGGGGATTTTCGGTGGTGAACACTGAAGCTTTCTTT. Protein sequence: CASSPGGGFSVVNTEAFF. The J gene is TRBJ1-1, the V gene TRBV18, with D possibly TRBD1 on 5 matching bases. The germline CDR1 and CDR2 sequences are KGHSH and LQKENI. The CDR3 has 18 amino acids. Trimming took off 2 bases at V and 0 bases at J, with 19 bases between the two ends.

The chain carries TRBV29-1 and TRBJ1-1; 7 bases are shared with TRBD1. This CDR3 region has 12 residues. Trimming removed 3 bases from V and 10 bases from J; junction bases left unmatched: 8. Germline V gives CDR1 SQVTM, CDR2 ANQGSEA. The CDR3 loop reads CSVEITGATAFF. Here the CDR3 DNA reads TGCAGCGTTGAGATTACAGGGGCTACAGCTTTCTTT.

V and J are TRBV2 and TRBJ1-5; unclear D gene. Trimming left V 4 bases short and J 4 bases short, with 20 bases between. Germline-derived CDR1 and CDR2 are SNHLY and FYNNEI. CDR3 size: 17 residues. The DNA of the CDR3 is TGTGCCAGCAGTGTAAACAAGGATTTAGACGCAAATCAGCCCCAGCATTTT. Its protein product is CASSVNKDLDANQPQHF.

This clone was detected a few times. This specimen includes other DNA sequences encoding the same CDR3. CDR3 in amino acids: CASSLRDRGYEQYF. The DNA of the CDR3 is TGTGCCAGCAGCCTCCGGGACAGGGGCTACGAGCAGTACTTC. The chain recombines TRBV7-9 with TRBJ2-7, with 10 nucleotides matching TRBD1. CDR1 is SEHNR and CDR2 is FQNEAQ in the germline V gene (reference sequence). V shed 5 bases, J shed 3 bases, and the junction held 4 bases outside the gene matches. The CDR3 is made up of 14 amino acids.

Turning to this clone: The sample has other DNA sequences that encode this CDR3 too. The chain is built from TRBV5-6 and TRBJ1-4, with 9 bases matching TRBD1. The V and J ends lost 3 bases and 8 bases, in that order; junction bases with no gene match: 5. This CDR3 comprises 14 residues. Germline V gene sequence: CDR1 SGHDT, CDR2 YYEEEE. DNA for the CDR3: TGTGCCAGCAGCTGGGGACAGGGAGACGAAAAACTGTTTTTT. Its protein is CASSWGQGDEKLFF.

V is TRBV7-9 and J is TRBJ1-3; unclear D gene. Germline loops: CDR1 SEHNR, CDR2 FQNEAQ (reference sequence). Trimming took off 5 bases at V and 7 bases at J, with 12 bases between the two ends. The CDR3 is 13 amino acids. This CDR3 is CASSGDLTNTIYF. The CDR3 bases are TGTGCCAGCAGCGGCGACCTAACGAACACCATATATTTT.

This clone appeared a single time. The gene calls are TRBV7-9 and TRBJ2-3; D is uncertain. V was pared by 6 bases and J by 3 bases, with 10 bases between. Germline loops: CDR1 SEHNR, CDR2 FQNEAQ (reference sequence). There are 13 residues in the CDR3. CDR3 nucleotide sequence: TGTGCCAGCAGTTCCCTTTCTACAGATACGCAGTATTTT. Protein: CASSSLSTDTQYF.

The chain employs TRBV9 and TRBJ1-2; 10 nucleotides match TRBD1. Per germline, CDR1 SGDLS and CDR2 YYNGEE. The ends lost 7 bases at V and 3 bases at J; junction bases unmatched: 3. The CDR3 is 13 residues long. CDR3 loop: CASGDRGDYGYTF. The CDR3 DNA is TGTGCCAGCGGGGACAGGGGTGACTATGGCTACACCTTC.

The chain combines TRBV7-8 with TRBJ2-7; no definite D call. The V end lost 3 bases, the J end lost 2 bases, and 5 bases lay between the germline ends. CDR3 length: 12 residues. Germline V CDR1 and CDR2: SGHVS, FQNEAQ. CDR3 amino acids: CASSFVAYEQYF. CDR3 in DNA: TGTGCCAGCAGCTTTGTGGCCTACGAGCAGTACTTC.

This clone has only one observation. CDR3 region: CASSYLLGGRETQYF. The CDR3 bases are TGTGCCAGCAGCTACCTATTGGGGGGGAGAGAGACCCAGTACTTC. This chain joins TRBV7-9 and TRBJ2-5; 7 nucleotides align to TRBD2. The germline V gene encodes CDR1 SEHNR and CDR2 FQNEAQ (reference sequence). This CDR3 spans 15 amino acids. The V gene end was trimmed by 4 bases and the J gene end by 4 bases; junction bases not matched to a gene: 9.

The gene calls are TRBV27 and TRBJ2-3; tentative D call: TRBD2 (6 bases). Germline values: CDR1 MNHEY, CDR2 SMNVEV (reference sequence). V was shortened by 4 bases and J by 2 bases, with 22 bases between the two germline ends. The CDR3 covers 18 residues. The CDR3 DNA reads as TGTGCCAGCAGTTCCCTCTCCTTGGGACTTACAACCACAGATACGCAGTATTTT. It is translated as CASSSLSLGLTTTDTQYF.

As concerns this clone: One end of the junction fails to match germline, which may point to a read error. The chain couples TRBV27 to TRBJ2-2, with TRBD2 matching 9 bases. CDR3 size: 17 residues. Germline V CDR1 and CDR2: MNHEY, SMNVEV (reference sequence). This CDR3 is CASSLARASGNAGELFF. CDR3 nucleotides: TGTGCCAGCAGTTTAGCCCGGGCTAGCGGGAACGCCGGGGAGCTGTTTTTT.

This sequence joins TRBV19 and TRBJ2-1; 9 bases align to TRBD1. With V trimmed by 4 bases and J by 4 bases, 14 bases remained unmatched. CDR1 is LNHDA, CDR2 SQIVND, per germline (reference sequence). The CDR3 sequence is 18 residues long. CDR3 residues: CASSTPGQGTGEYNEQFF. CDR3 nucleotides: TGTGCCAGTAGTACCCCGGGACAGGGTACGGGGGAATACAATGAGCAGTTCTTC.

V gene TRBV15 combines with J gene TRBJ2-3; no firm D call. V was shortened by 0 bases and J by 7 bases, with 20 bases between the two germline ends. Germline CDR1 reads LNHNV; CDR2 reads YYDKDF (reference sequence). This CDR3 is built from 17 residues. CDR3 protein: CATSRDESRFMHNTQYF. CDR3 DNA sequence: TGTGCCACCAGCAGAGATGAGTCTAGATTCATGCACAATACGCAGTATTTT.

The rearrangement links TRBV19 to TRBJ2-5; weak D call: TRBD2 (6 bases). Trimming shortened V by 2 bases and J by 3 bases, and 22 bases separated the two germline ends. The V gene's germline CDR1 is LNHDA and CDR2 SQIVND (reference sequence). This CDR3 comprises 18 residues. This CDR3 is CASSIKVLPGWEEETQYF. The DNA for the CDR3 is TGTGCCAGTAGTATAAAGGTCCTCCCCGGGTGGGAGGAAGAGACCCAGTACTTC. The entire variable domain, with the rest obtained from reference TRBV19 and TRBJ2-5, is as follows: DGGITQSPKYLFRKEGQNVTLSCEQNLNHDAMYWYRQDPGQGLRLIYYSQIVNDFQKGDIAEGYSVSREKKESFPLTVTSAQKNPTAFYLCASSIKVLPGWEEETQYFGPGTRLLVL.

The chain uses TRBV27 and TRBJ2-7; 9 bases map to TRBD1. The CDR3 totals 15 residues. Germline CDR1 reads MNHEY; CDR2 reads SMNVEV (reference sequence). V was pared by 5 bases and J by 6 bases, with 11 bases of the junction left unmatched. CDR3 sequence reads: CASSEWTGVRSEQYF. CDR3 sequence (DNA): TGTGCCAGCAGTGAATGGACAGGGGTTCGATCCGAGCAGTACTTC.

The CDR3 here is CASSHTGVYNEQFF. The CDR3 bases are TGTGCCAGCAGCCACACAGGGGTCTACAATGAGCAGTTCTTC. This chain uses TRBV11-3 with TRBJ2-1, with TRBD1 matching over 7 bases. CDR3 length equals 14 residues. V lost 5 bases to trimming and J lost 3 bases; unmatched junction nucleotides: 4. Germline CDR1 SGHNT, CDR2 YENEEA. The full variable domain, its missing parts supplied by reference TRBV11-3 and TRBJ2-1, is EAGVVQSPRYKIIEKKQPVAFWCNPISGHNTLYWYLQNLGQGPELLIRYENEEAVDDSQLPKDRFSAERLKGVDSTLKIQPAELGDSAVYLCASSHTGVYNEQFFGPGTRLTVL.

The chain carries TRBV7-9 and TRBJ2-5; the match to TRBD1 covers 8 bases. CDR1 is SEHNR, CDR2 FQNEAQ, per germline (reference sequence). V lost 1 base, J lost 4 bases, and 8 bases stayed unmatched. This CDR3 has 16 amino acids. The CDR3 reads CASSLVGQGLGETQYF. The CDR3 DNA reads TGTGCCAGCAGCTTAGTTGGACAGGGACTCGGAGAGACCCAGTACTTC.

This clone was counted a single time. The chain uses TRBV29-1 and TRBJ2-7; 10 nucleotides align to TRBD2. Germline V gene lookup returns CDR1 SQVTM and CDR2 ANQGSEA. V trimming: 1 base; J trimming: 2 bases; junction bases outside the gene matches: 14. CDR3 size: 18 residues. The CDR3 nucleotides are TGCAGCGTTGAAGGCCCGGGGACTAGCGAGATGGGTACCTACGAGCAGTACTTC. Its protein product is CSVEGPGTSEMGTYEQYF.

The chain is built from TRBV28 and TRBJ1-3, with D perhaps TRBD1 (6 bases). Germline V gives CDR1 MDHEN, CDR2 SYDVKM. The CDR3 extends over 14 amino acids. The V gene lost 2 bases and the J gene lost 4 bases, with 9 bases spanning the gap. The CDR3 DNA reads TGTGCCAGCAGTTTAACAGGGCGAGGAAACACCATATATTTT. This codes for CASSLTGRGNTIYF.

V usage is TRBV29-1 and J usage is TRBJ2-2; D is ambiguous. The germline V and J ends were trimmed by 4 bases and 4 bases, with 4 bases remaining between them. Germline lookup yields CDR1 SQVTM and CDR2 ANQGSEA. There are 11 residues in the CDR3. The CDR3 is CSVGITGELFF. In DNA form, the CDR3 reads TGCAGCGTTGGGATCACCGGGGAGCTGTTTTTT.

The chain recombines TRBV7-6 with TRBJ1-3; no reliable D call. The CDR3 extends over 14 amino acids. Trimming stripped 6 bases from V and 1 base from J, with 10 bases between. CDR1 is SGHVS and CDR2 is FNYEAQ in the germline V gene. The DNA for the CDR3 is TGTGCCAGCAGTACCATAACTTCTGGAAACACCATATATTTT. It specifies CASSTITSGNTIYF.

Note on this clone: Other DNA variants within this sample encode the same CDR3. CDR3 bases: TGTGCCAGCAGCCTAGGGACTAGCGGGAGTTACGAGCAGTACTTC. This gives the protein CASSLGTSGSYEQYF. The chain joins TRBV5-4 to TRBJ2-7, with TRBD2 matching over 14 bases. V shed 4 bases, J shed 4 bases, and the junction held 4 bases outside the gene matches. The germline gives CDR1 SGHNT, CDR2 YYREEE (reference sequence). This CDR3 spans 15 amino acids. Using reference TRBV5-4 and TRBJ2-7 for the parts outside the CDR3, the full variable domain is ETGVTQSPTHLIKTRGQQVTLRCSSQSGHNTVSWYQQALGQGPQFIFQYYREEENGRGNFPPRFSGLQFPNYSSELNVNALELDDSALYLCASSLGTSGSYEQYFGPGTRLTVT.

V usage is TRBV29-1 and J usage is TRBJ2-1; 10 bases line up with TRBD2. V was clipped by 6 bases and J by 3 bases; unmatched bases: 11. Looked up from germline, CDR1 is SQVTM and CDR2 is ANQGSEA. The CDR3 extends over 16 amino acids. The CDR3 region has the DNA TGCAGCGTAATGGAAAAAAGCGGGAGGGTCTACAATGAGCAGTTCTTC. The encoded protein is CSVMEKSGRVYNEQFF.

This rearrangement joins TRBV19 to TRBJ2-1; TRBD2 might be the D (6 bases). V lost 3 bases and J 4 bases, leaving 16 bases between the germline ends. The CDR3 is made up of 16 amino acids. CDR1 and CDR2 (germline): LNHDA, SQIVND (reference sequence). CDR3 in amino acids: CASSMGSGGFYNEQFF. CDR3 sequence (DNA): TGTGCCAGTAGTATGGGGTCTGGAGGGTTTTACAATGAGCAGTTCTTC. The full variable domain, in which reference TRBV19 and TRBJ2-1 provide the parts outside the CDR3, is DGGITQSPKYLFRKEGQNVTLSCEQNLNHDAMYWYRQDPGQGLRLIYYSQIVNDFQKGDIAEGYSVSREKKESFPLTVTSAQKNPTAFYLCASSMGSGGFYNEQFFGPGTRLTVL.

The chain employs TRBV27 and TRBJ2-3; 7 bases agree with TRBD2. This CDR3 contains 18 residues. J lost 1 base, V lost 0 bases, and 10 bases had no gene match. Germline assignment: CDR1 MNHEY and CDR2 SMNVEV (reference sequence). CDR3 nucleotide sequence: TGTGCCAGCAGTTTATCTTTGGGGCTAGCGGACGGCACAGATACGCAGTATTTT. It codes for CASSLSLGLADGTDTQYF.

The genes are TRBV11-3 and TRBJ2-1; 11 positions match TRBD2. Germline trimming cut 5 bases from V and 2 bases from J; bases unmatched to any gene: 5. Germline assignment: CDR1 SGHNT and CDR2 YENEEA. This CDR3 comprises 16 residues. The CDR3 DNA follows: TGTGCCAGCAGCGCCAGACTAGCGGGACCCTACAATGAGCAGTTCTTC. It yields the protein CASSARLAGPYNEQFF. The variable domain in full, completed from reference TRBV11-3 and TRBJ2-1, reads EAGVVQSPRYKIIEKKQPVAFWCNPISGHNTLYWYLQNLGQGPELLIRYENEEAVDDSQLPKDRFSAERLKGVDSTLKIQPAELGDSAVYLCASSARLAGPYNEQFFGPGTRLTVL.

The genes are TRBV14 and TRBJ2-7; D remains unclear. There are 13 residues in the CDR3. In germline, CDR1 is SGHDN, CDR2 FVKESK. Trimming shortened V by 1 base and J by 3 bases, and 7 bases separated the two germline ends. The DNA for the CDR3 is TGTGCCAGCAGCCAAGTCTTCAACTACGAGCAGTACTTC. Translated, it gives CASSQVFNYEQYF.

The chain has TRBV6-6 and TRBJ2-7, with D tentatively TRBD2 (7 bases). The CDR3 extends over 15 amino acids. Trimming removed 6 bases at V and 2 bases at J, with 17 bases between. The germline CDR1 and CDR2 sequences are MNHNY and SVGAGI (reference sequence). The CDR3 protein is CASSDREGGTYEQYF. The CDR3 DNA follows: TGTGCCAGCAGCGATAGGGAGGGGGGTACCTACGAGCAGTACTTC.

CDR3 in amino acids: CASSPHTGTGYEQYF. Written as DNA, the CDR3 is TGCGCCAGCAGCCCACACACCGGGACGGGCTACGAGCAGTACTTC. The rearrangement links TRBV4-3 to TRBJ2-7; either TRBD1 or TRBD2 may supply D (5 bases each). This CDR3 has 15 residues. From germline, CDR1 is LGHNA and CDR2 YSLEER. V was pared by 4 bases and J by 3 bases, with 16 bases between.